This T cell receptor (beta chain) was obtained from a study of cytomegalovirus exposure and HLA in healthy donors. Concerning this clone: Its specificity is not known.

Primers included in the PCR were 60 Vbeta and 13 Jbeta primers. Original data processing: In a later analysis, the count reached 80 million or so unique TCR beta chains, with roughly 11 million shared. The repertoire was sequenced with immunoSEQ multiplex PCR; TCRdb's copy has only in-frame clones and lacks some. That table supplies the V and J calls and clone size; D and trimming were determined from the DNA. This sample has roughly 150,000 clones, with approximately 81% found just once. Trimming pared 3 bases from V and 5 bases from J, leaving 13 bases between. CDR3 size: 13 residues. Looked up from germline, CDR1 is SQVTM and CDR2 is ANQGSEA. Study-level results: Trimming of TCR beta V- and J-genes showed a link, identified in a later analysis, to a missense DCLRE1C variant. Certain indistinguishable V segments, among them TRBV6-2 and TRBV6-3, were excluded.

The receptor comes from a man aged 25-40 years in good health and CMV-seropositive. The chain recombines TRBV29-1 with TRBJ2-5; maybe TRBD1 (5 bases). Sample: PBMCs. The CDR3 sequence is CSVDAPKGETQYF. In DNA form, the CDR3 reads TGCAGCGTTGATGCCCCTAAGGGGGAGACCCAGTACTTC.